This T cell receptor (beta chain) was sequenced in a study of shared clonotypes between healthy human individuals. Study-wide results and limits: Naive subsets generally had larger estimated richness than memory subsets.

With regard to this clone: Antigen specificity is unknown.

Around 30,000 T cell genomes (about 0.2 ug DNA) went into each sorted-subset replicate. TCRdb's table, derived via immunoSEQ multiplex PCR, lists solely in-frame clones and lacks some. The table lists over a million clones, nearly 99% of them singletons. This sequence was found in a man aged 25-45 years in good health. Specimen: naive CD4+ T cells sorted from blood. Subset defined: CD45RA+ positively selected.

CDR3 DNA sequence: TGTGCCAGTAGTATCATTGGCCAGGGGGAAGGCCAGCCCCAGCATTTT. Residues: CASSIIGQGEGQPQHF. The J gene is TRBJ1-5, the V gene TRBV19, with 7 bases lining up with TRBD1. Germline loops: CDR1 LNHDA, CDR2 SQIVND (reference sequence). The CDR3 loop spans 16 amino acids. The J segment lost 7 bases and the V segment lost 3 bases, leaving 12 bases of the junction unmatched. The full variable domain, completed using reference TRBV19 and TRBJ1-5, is DGGITQSPKYLFRKEGQNVTLSCEQNLNHDAMYWYRQDPGQGLRLIYYSQIVNDFQKGDIAEGYSVSREKKESFPLTVTSAQKNPTAFYLCASSIIGQGEGQPQHFGDGTRLSIL.